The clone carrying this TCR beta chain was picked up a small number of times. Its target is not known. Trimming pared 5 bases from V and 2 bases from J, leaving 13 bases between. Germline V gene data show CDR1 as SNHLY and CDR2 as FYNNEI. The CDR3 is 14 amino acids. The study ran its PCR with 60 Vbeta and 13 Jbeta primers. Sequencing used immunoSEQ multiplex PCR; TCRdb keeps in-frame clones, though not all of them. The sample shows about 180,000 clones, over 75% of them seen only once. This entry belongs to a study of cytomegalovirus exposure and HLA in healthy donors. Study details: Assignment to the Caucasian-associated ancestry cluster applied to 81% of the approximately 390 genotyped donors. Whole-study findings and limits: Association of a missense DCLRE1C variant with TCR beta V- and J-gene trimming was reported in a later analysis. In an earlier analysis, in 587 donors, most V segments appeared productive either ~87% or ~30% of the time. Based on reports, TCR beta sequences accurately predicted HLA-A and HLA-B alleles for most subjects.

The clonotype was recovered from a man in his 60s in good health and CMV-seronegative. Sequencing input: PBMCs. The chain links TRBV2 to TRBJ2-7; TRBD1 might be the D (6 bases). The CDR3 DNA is TGTGCCAGCAGTATACAGGGAAGGGCCTACGAGCAGTACTTC. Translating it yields CASSIQGRAYEQYF.